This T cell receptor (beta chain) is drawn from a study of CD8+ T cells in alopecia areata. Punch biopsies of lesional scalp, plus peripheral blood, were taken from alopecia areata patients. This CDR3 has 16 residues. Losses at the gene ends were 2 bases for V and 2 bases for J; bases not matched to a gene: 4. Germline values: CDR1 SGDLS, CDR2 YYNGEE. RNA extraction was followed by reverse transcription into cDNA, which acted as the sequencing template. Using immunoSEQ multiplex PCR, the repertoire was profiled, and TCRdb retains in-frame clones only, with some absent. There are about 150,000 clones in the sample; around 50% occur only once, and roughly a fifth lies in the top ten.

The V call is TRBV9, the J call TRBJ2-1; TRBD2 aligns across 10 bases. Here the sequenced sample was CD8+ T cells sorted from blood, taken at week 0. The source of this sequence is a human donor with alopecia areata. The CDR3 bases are TGTGCCAGCAGCGTTAGCGGGGGGTACACCTACAATGAGCAGTTCTTC. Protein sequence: CASSVSGGYTYNEQFF.